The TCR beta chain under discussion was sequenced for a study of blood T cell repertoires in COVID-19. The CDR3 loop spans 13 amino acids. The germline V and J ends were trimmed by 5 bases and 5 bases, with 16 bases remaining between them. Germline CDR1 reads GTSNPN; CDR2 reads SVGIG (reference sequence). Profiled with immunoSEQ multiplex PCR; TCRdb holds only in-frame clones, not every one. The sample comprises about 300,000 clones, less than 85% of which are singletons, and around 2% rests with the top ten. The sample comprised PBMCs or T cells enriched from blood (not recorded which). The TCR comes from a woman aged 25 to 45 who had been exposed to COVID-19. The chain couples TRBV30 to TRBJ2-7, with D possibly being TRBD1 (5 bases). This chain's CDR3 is CAWSLGVINEQYF. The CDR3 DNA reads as TGTGCCTGGTCGTTAGGGGTGATCAACGAGCAGTACTTC.